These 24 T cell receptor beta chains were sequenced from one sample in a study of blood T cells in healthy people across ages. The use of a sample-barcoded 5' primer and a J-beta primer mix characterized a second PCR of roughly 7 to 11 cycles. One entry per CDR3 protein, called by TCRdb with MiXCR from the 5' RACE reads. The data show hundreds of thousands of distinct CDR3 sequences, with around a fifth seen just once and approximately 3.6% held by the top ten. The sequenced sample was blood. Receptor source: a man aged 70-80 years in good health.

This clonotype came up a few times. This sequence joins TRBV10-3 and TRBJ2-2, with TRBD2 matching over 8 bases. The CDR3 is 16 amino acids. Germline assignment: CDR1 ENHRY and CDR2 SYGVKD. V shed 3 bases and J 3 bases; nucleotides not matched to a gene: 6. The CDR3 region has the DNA TGTGCCATCAGTGATAGTGGAGCGGGAGACACCGGGGAGCTGTTTTTT. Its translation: CAISDSGAGDTGELFF.

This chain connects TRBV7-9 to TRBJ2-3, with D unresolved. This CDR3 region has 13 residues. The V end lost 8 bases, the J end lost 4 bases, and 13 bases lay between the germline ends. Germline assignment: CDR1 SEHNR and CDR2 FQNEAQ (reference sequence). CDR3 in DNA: TGTGCCAGCTCGGCAAGGAAGGCAGATACGCAGTATTTT. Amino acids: CASSARKADTQYF.

The CDR3 DNA reads TGTGCCAGCAGTTTAGGAGGGACTAGCGGGAGGGTTAGGTGGGATGAGCAGTTCTTC. It yields the protein CASSLGGTSGRVRWDEQFF. V gene TRBV12-3 or TRBV12-4 combines with J gene TRBJ2-1; 16 nucleotides line up with TRBD2. The CDR3 covers 19 residues. V shed 1 base and J 8 bases; nucleotides not matched to a gene: 11.

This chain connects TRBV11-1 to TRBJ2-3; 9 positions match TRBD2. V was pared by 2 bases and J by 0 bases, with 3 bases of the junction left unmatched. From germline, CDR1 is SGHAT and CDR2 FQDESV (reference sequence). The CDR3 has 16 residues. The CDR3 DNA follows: TGTGCCAGCAGCTTATTCACTAGCGGGAGCACAGATACGCAGTATTTT. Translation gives CASSLFTSGSTDTQYF. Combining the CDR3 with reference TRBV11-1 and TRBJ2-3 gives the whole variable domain EAEVAQSPRYKITEKSQAVAFWCDPISGHATLYWYRQILGQGPELLVQFQDESVVDDSQLPKDRFSAERLKGVDSTLKIQPAELGDSAMYLCASSLFTSGSTDTQYFGPGTRLTVL.

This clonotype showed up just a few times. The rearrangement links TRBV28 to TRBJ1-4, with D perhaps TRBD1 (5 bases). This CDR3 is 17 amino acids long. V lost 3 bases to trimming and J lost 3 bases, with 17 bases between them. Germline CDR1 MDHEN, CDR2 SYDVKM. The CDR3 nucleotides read TGTGCCAGCAGTTTCCCTCGGACACCGTCACCTAATGAAAAACTGTTTTTT. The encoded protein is CASSFPRTPSPNEKLFF.

The CDR3 sequence: CASSFGQSGELFF. In DNA, the CDR3 is TGTGCCAGCAGTTTTGGGCAGTCCGGGGAGCTGTTTTTT. This chain joins TRBV11-2 and TRBJ2-2; D uncertain. Germline V gene data show CDR1 as SGHAT and CDR2 as FQNNGV. The CDR3 covers 13 residues. V was clipped by 6 bases and J by 6 bases, with 11 bases between them.

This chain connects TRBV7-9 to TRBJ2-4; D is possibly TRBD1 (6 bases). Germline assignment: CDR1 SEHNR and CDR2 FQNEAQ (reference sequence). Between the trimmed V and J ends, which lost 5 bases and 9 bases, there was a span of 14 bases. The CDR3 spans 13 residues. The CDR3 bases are TGTGCCAGCAGCAGCAGGGGTATCGGCATTCAGTACTTC. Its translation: CASSSRGIGIQYF.

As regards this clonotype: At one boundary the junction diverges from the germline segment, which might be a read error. The CDR3 nucleotides are TGCGCCAGCAGTTGGAGGGGTGGCAATGAGCAGTCCTTC. It translates to CASSWRGGNEQSF. The J gene is TRBJ2-5, the V gene TRBV10-2; TRBD2 is a possible D gene (6 bases). Germline assignment: CDR1 WSHSY and CDR2 SAAADI. The CDR3 spans 13 residues.

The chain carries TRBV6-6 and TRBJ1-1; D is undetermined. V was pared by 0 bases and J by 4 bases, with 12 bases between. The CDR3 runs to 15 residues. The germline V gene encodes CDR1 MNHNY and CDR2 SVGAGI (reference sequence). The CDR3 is CASSYSLGGGTEAFF. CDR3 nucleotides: TGTGCCAGCAGTTACTCGCTAGGAGGAGGCACTGAAGCTTTCTTT.

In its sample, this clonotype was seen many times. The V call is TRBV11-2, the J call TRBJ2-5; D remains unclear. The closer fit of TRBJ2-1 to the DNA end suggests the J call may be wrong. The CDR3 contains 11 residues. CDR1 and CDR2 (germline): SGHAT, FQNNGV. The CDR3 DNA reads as TGTGCCAGCAGTAAGTACAATGAGCAGTTCTTC. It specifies CASSKYNEQFF.

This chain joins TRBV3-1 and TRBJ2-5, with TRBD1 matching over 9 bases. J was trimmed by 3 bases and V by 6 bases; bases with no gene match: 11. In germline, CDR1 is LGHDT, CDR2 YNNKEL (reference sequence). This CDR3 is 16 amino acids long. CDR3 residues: CASRDLRGQGEETQYF. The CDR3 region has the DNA TGTGCCAGCAGGGATCTTAGGGGACAGGGAGAAGAGACCCAGTACTTC.

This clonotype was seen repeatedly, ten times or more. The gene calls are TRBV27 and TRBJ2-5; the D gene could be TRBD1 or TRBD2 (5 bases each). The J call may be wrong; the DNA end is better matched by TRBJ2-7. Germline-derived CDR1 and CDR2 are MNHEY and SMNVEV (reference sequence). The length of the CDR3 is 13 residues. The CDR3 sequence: CASRRDRSYEQYF. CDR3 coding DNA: TGTGCCAGCAGACGGGACCGTTCCTACGAGCAGTACTTC.

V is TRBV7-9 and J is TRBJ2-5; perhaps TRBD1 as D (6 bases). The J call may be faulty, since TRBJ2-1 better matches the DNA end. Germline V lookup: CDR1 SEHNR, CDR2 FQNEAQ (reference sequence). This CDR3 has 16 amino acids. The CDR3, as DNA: TGTGCCAGCAGCTTAGAACAGGGATCCGCACGCGATGAGCAGTTCTTC. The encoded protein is CASSLEQGSARDEQFF.

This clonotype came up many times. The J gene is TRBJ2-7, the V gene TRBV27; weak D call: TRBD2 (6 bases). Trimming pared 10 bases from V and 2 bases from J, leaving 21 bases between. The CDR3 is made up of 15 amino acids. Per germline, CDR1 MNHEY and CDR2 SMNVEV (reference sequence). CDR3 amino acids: CATSAYSGIPYEQYF. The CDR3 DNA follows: TGTGCCACCTCTGCTTATAGCGGAATCCCCTACGAGCAGTACTTC.

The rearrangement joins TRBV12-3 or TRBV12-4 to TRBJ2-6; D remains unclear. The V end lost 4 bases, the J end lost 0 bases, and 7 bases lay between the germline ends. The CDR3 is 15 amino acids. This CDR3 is CASSWGFSGANVLTF. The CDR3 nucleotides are TGTGCCAGCAGTTGGGGATTCTCTGGGGCCAACGTCCTGACTTTC.

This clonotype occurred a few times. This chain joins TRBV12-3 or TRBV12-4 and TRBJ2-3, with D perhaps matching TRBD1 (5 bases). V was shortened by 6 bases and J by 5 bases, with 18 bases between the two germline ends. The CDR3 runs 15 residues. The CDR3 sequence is CASSLIAVQGDTQYF. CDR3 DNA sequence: TGTGCCAGCAGCCTCATTGCGGTTCAGGGAGATACGCAGTATTTT.

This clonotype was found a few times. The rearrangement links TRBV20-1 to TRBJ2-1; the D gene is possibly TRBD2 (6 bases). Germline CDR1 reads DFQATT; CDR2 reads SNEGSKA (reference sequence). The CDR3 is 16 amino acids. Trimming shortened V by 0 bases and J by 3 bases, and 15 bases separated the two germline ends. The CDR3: CSARDFAGSGYNEQFF. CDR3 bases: TGCAGTGCTAGAGATTTTGCGGGATCCGGCTACAATGAGCAGTTCTTC.

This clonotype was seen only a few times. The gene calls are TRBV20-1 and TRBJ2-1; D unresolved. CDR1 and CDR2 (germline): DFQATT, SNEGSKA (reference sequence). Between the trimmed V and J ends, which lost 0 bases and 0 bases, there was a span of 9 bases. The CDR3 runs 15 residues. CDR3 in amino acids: CSARDQLGSYNEQFF. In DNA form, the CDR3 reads TGCAGTGCTAGAGATCAGTTAGGCTCCTACAATGAGCAGTTCTTC.

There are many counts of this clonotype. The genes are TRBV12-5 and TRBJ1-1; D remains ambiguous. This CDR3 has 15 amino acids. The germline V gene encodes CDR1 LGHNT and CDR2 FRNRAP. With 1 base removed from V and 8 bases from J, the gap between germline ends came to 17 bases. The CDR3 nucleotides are TGTGCTAGTGGTTTGGCGGCTCCTGTGGTGCGAGAAGCTTTCTTT. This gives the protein CASGLAAPVVREAFF. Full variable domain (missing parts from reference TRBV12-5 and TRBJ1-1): DARVTQTPRHKVTEMGQEVTMRCQPILGHNTVFWYRQTMMQGLELLAYFRNRAPLDDSGMPKDRFSAEMPDATLATLKIQPSEPRDSAVYFCASGLAAPVVREAFFGQGTRLTVV.

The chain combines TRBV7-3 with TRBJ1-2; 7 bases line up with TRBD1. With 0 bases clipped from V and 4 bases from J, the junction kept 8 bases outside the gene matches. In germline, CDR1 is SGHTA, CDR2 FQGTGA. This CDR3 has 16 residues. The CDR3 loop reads CASSLTFGRGTYGYTF. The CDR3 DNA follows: TGTGCCAGCAGCTTAACGTTCGGCAGGGGGACCTATGGCTACACCTTC. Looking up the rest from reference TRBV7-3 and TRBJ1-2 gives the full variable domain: GAGVSQTPSNKVTEKGKYVELRCDPISGHTALYWYRQSLGQGPEFLIYFQGTGAADDSGLPNDRFFAVRPEGSVSTLKIQRTERGDSAVYLCASSLTFGRGTYGYTFGSGTRLTVV.

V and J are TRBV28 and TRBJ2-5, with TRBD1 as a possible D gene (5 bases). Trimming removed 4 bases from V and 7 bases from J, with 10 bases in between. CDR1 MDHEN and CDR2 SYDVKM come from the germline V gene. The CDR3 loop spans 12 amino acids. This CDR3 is CASSSRVATQYF. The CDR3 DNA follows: TGTGCCAGCAGTTCCAGGGTGGCGACCCAGTACTTC.

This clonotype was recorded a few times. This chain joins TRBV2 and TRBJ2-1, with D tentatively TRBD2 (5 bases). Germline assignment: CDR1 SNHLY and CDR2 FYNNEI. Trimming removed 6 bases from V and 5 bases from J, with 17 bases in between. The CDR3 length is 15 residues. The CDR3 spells CASRVQTPGDNEQFF. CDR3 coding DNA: TGTGCCAGCAGGGTCCAAACCCCCGGGGACAATGAGCAGTTCTTC.

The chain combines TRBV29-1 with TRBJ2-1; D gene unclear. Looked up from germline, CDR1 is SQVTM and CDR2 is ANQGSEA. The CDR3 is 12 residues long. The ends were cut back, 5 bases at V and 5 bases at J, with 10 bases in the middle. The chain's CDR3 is CSVPLPNNEQFF. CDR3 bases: TGCAGCGTTCCGCTCCCAAACAATGAGCAGTTCTTC.

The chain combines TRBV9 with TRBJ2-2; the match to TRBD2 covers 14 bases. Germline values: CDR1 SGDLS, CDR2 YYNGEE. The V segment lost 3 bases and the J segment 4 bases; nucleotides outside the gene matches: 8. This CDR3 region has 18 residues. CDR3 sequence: CASSAGLAGAGATGELFF. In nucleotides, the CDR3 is TGTGCCAGCAGCGCGGGACTAGCGGGAGCAGGGGCCACCGGGGAGCTGTTTTTT.